The 19 T cell receptor beta chains listed next were all sequenced from one sample in a study of OX40 agonist ivuxolimab in advanced cancers. TCRdb's table, derived via immunoSEQ multiplex PCR, lists solely in-frame clones and lacks some. This table holds around 41,000 clones, 85% found once. The sequenced sample was CD4+ or CD8+ T cells sorted from blood, obtained in a trial of the OX40 agonist ivuxolimab. Every receptor here comes from an adult with an advanced solid tumor such as melanoma, head and neck, liver or kidney cancer.

The chain has TRBV27 and TRBJ2-3; D remains ambiguous. This CDR3 region has 14 residues. Germline-derived CDR1 and CDR2 are MNHEY and SMNVEV (reference sequence). The V gene lost 0 bases and the J gene lost 1 base, with 5 bases spanning the gap. The CDR3: CASSLSKGTDTQYF. For the CDR3, the DNA is TGTGCCAGCAGTTTATCGAAAGGCACAGATACGCAGTATTTT.

The CDR3 is CASSPSWTVLRGYTF. In nucleotides, the CDR3 is TGTGCCAGCAGTCCTTCCTGGACAGTCCTGAGGGGCTACACCTTC. This chain links TRBV27 with TRBJ1-2; maybe TRBD1 (6 bases). The CDR3 is made up of 15 amino acids. Germline-derived CDR1 and CDR2 are MNHEY and SMNVEV (reference sequence). V lost 5 bases and J lost 8, with 21 bases in between.

With regard to this clone: This sample includes further DNA sequences coding for the same CDR3. The chain recombines TRBV7-2 with TRBJ2-7; TRBD2 might be the D (5 bases). Germline-derived CDR1 and CDR2 are SGHTA and FQGNSA. CDR3 length: 12 residues. Trimming took 4 bases from V and 6 from J, leaving 10 bases between them. The CDR3 DNA reads as TGTGCCAGCAGCTCCGGCCGGGGCGAGCAGTACTTC. Amino acid sequence: CASSSGRGEQYF.

The chain employs TRBV5-1 and TRBJ2-5; maybe TRBD1 (6 bases). The tail of the sequence fits TRBJ2-7 better, so the J call may be wrong. This CDR3 is 14 amino acids long. The germline V gene encodes CDR1 SGHRS and CDR2 YFSETQ. CDR3 sequence: CASSLARGANEQYF. In DNA form, the CDR3 reads TGCGCCAGCAGCTTGGCCAGGGGCGCCAACGAGCAGTACTTC.

This clone was recorded only once. The V and J genes are TRBV2 and TRBJ1-3; D is perhaps TRBD1 (5 bases). V was pared by 6 bases and J by 3 bases, with 18 bases between. The CDR3 has 16 residues. Per germline, CDR1 SNHLY and CDR2 FYNNEI. The DNA for the CDR3 is TGTGCCAGCAGCCCATTGCTGAGGGACGGTGGAAACACCATATATTTT. As protein: CASSPLLRDGGNTIYF.

The chain links TRBV2 to TRBJ1-2; no clear D gene. Germline CDR1 is SNHLY and CDR2 is FYNNEI. This CDR3 comprises 15 residues. With 7 bases removed from V and 4 bases from J, the gap between germline ends came to 19 bases. The CDR3 DNA reads TGTGCCAGCATTACTCTGAACGAGGCTCGCTATGGCTACACCTTC. Residues: CASITLNEARYGYTF.

V and J are TRBV19 and TRBJ2-3; weak D call: TRBD2 (7 bases). The CDR3 covers 16 residues. Trimming shortened V by 3 bases and J by 6 bases, and 19 bases separated the two germline ends. In germline, CDR1 is LNHDA, CDR2 SQIVND (reference sequence). The CDR3 spells CASSMGGAFFQDTQYF. The CDR3 DNA is TGTGCCAGTAGTATGGGGGGGGCTTTTTTCCAGGATACGCAGTATTTT.

This chain joins TRBV13 and TRBJ1-5, with D possibly being TRBD1 (6 bases). The CDR3 sequence is 16 residues long. Germline V gene lookup returns CDR1 PRHDT and CDR2 FYEKMQ (reference sequence). V was clipped by 5 bases and J by 0 bases, with 14 bases between them. The CDR3 DNA reads as TGTGCCAGCAGCCGAGGGGGACGCAATAGCAATCAGCCCCAGCATTTT. Translated: CASSRGGRNSNQPQHF. The full variable domain, rest sourced from reference TRBV13 and TRBJ1-5, is AAGVIQSPRHLIKEKRETATLKCYPIPRHDTVYWYQQGPGQDPQFLISFYEKMQSDKGSIPDRFSAQQFSDYHSELNMSSLELGDSALYFCASSRGGRNSNQPQHFGDGTRLSIL.

This chain links TRBV4-2 with TRBJ2-2; 10 nucleotides match TRBD2. With V trimmed by 5 bases and J by 0 bases, 3 bases remained unmatched. The CDR3 consists of 16 residues. CDR1 and CDR2 from the germline V gene are LGHNA and YNFKEQ. CDR3 coding DNA: TGTGCCAGCAGCAGACTAGCGGGTGCGAACACCGGGGAGCTGTTTTTT. Its protein is CASSRLAGANTGELFF.

The V gene is TRBV9, the J gene TRBJ2-5, with TRBD2 matching over 12 bases. Germline CDR1 is SGDLS and CDR2 is YYNGEE. This CDR3 region has 16 residues. Losses at the gene ends were 4 bases for V and 4 bases for J; bases not matched to a gene: 8. The CDR3 sequence is CASSTTPGLAGETQYF. The CDR3 coding sequence is TGTGCCAGCAGCACCACACCGGGACTAGCGGGAGAGACCCAGTACTTC. Using reference TRBV9 and TRBJ2-5 for the parts outside the CDR3, the full variable domain is DSGVTQTPKHLITATGQRVTLRCSPRSGDLSVYWYQQSLDQGLQFLIQYYNGEERAKGNILERFSAQQFPDLHSELNLSSLELGDSALYFCASSTTPGLAGETQYFGPGTRLLVL.

The chain uses TRBV11-2 and TRBJ2-4, with TRBD2 as a possible D gene (5 bases). The CDR3 is 12 residues long. Germline V gene lookup returns CDR1 SGHAT and CDR2 FQNNGV. Trimming took 2 bases from V and 8 from J, leaving 7 bases between them. The CDR3 coding sequence is TGTGCCAGCAGCTTATGGGGAGACATTCAGTACTTC. Residues: CASSLWGDIQYF.

The V gene is TRBV6-5, the J gene TRBJ2-7; possible D gene TRBD2, 5 bases. The CDR3 is made up of 12 amino acids. V was cut by 2 bases and J by 4 bases, with 6 bases left in between. Per germline, CDR1 MNHEY and CDR2 SVGAGI. The CDR3 here is CASSYPGYEQYF. In nucleotides, the CDR3 is TGTGCCAGCAGTTACCCGGGGTACGAGCAGTACTTC.

This chain links TRBV10-3 with TRBJ1-2; D not certain. The CDR3 is made up of 13 amino acids. V was shortened by 2 bases and J by 4 bases, with 8 bases between the two germline ends. The V gene's germline CDR1 is ENHRY and CDR2 SYGVKD. CDR3 sequence (DNA): TGTGCCATCAGTGAGGGGCGGACCTATGGCTACACCTTC. This translates into CAISEGRTYGYTF.

This chain uses TRBV7-2 with TRBJ2-3, with D unresolved. Germline CDR1 reads SGHTA; CDR2 reads FQGNSA. The CDR3 contains 14 residues. Trimming removed 5 bases from V and 4 bases from J, with 13 bases in between. CDR3 nucleotides: TGTGCCAGCAGCCCGGCCCTTGTTCCAGATACGCAGTATTTT. This encodes CASSPALVPDTQYF.

The chain links TRBV18 to TRBJ1-4, with D possibly being TRBD1 (6 bases). Germline values: CDR1 KGHSH, CDR2 LQKENI. CDR3 length: 12 amino acids. Trimming removed 2 bases at V and 12 bases at J, with 10 bases between. CDR3 in DNA: TGTGCCAGCTCACCAGACTGGGGGCAACTGTTTTTT. Translating it yields CASSPDWGQLFF.

To note about this clone: One end of the junction varies from germline; a read error may be responsible. The chain combines TRBV2 with TRBJ2-2; 7 positions agree with TRBD2. The CDR3 is 13 amino acids. Germline lookup yields CDR1 SNHLY and CDR2 FYNNEI. The DNA of the CDR3 is TGTGCCAGCAGGGAAGCGGGAACCGGGGAGCTGTTTTTT. This codes for CASREAGTGELFF. Drawing the rest from reference TRBV2 and TRBJ2-2, the complete variable domain is EPEVTQTPSHQVTQMGQEVILRCVPISNHLYFYWYRQILGQKVEFLVSFYNNEISEKSEIFDDQFSVERPDGSNFTLKIRSTKLEDSAMYFCASREAGTGELFFGEGSRLTVL.

This clone was recorded once. The chain employs TRBV7-8 and TRBJ2-5; 8 bases line up with TRBD1. V dropped 5 bases and J dropped 5; count of bases not matched to a gene: 13. Germline V CDR1 and CDR2: SGHVS, FQNEAQ. The CDR3 loop spans 16 amino acids. CDR3 nucleotide sequence: TGTGCCAGCAGCCTAAGGACAGGGAAGGAGGGGGAGACCCAGTACTTC. This codes for CASSLRTGKEGETQYF.

The chain uses TRBV5-5 and TRBJ2-2; possible D gene TRBD2, 5 bases. The CDR3 is 17 amino acids. Germline V gene sequence: CDR1 SGHKS, CDR2 YYEKEE (reference sequence). Deletions cut 4 bases from V and 7 bases from J, with 23 bases between. CDR3 in amino acids: CASSPHPLSGSGGELFF. Here the CDR3 DNA reads TGTGCCAGCAGCCCGCACCCCTTGTCGGGGTCGGGCGGGGAGCTGTTTTTT.

This rearrangement joins TRBV6-5 to TRBJ1-1; possibly TRBD1 for D (6 bases). The germline CDR1 and CDR2 sequences are MNHEY and SVGAGI. This CDR3 contains 14 residues. V was trimmed by 6 bases and J by 3 bases, leaving 14 bases between them. CDR3 coding DNA: TGTGCCAGCAGCCTCCTAGGGGGGCACACTGAAGCTTTCTTT. The encoded protein is CASSLLGGHTEAFF.